These 32 T cell receptor beta chains came from one sample sequenced in a study of T cells in Graves' hyperthyroidism and ophthalmopathy. It was RNA transcripts that yielded the amplified TCR beta CDR3 regions. Initially, a first-round RT-PCR of the TCR CDR3 employed the HTBI primer set. A single record per CDR3 protein comes from TCRdb applying MiXCR to the multiplex PCR reads. The data contain a few hundred thousand distinct CDR3 sequences, around 46% of them singletons. Material for sequencing was peripheral blood or thyroid tissue (not recorded which). The receptors were gathered from a woman aged 18-35 years with Graves' hyperthyroidism.

The gene calls are TRBV5-1 and TRBJ2-3, with TRBD1 matching over 7 bases. This CDR3 has 15 amino acids. After removal of 4 bases from V and 2 bases from J, the junction contained 7 bases not matched to a gene. Germline CDR1 reads SGHRS; CDR2 reads YFSETQ. CDR3 amino acids: CASSSRDSITDTQYF. The CDR3 DNA sequence: TGCGCCAGCAGCAGCCGGGACAGTATCACAGATACGCAGTATTTT. Complete variable domain (other parts from reference TRBV5-1 and TRBJ2-3): KAGVTQTPRYLIKTRGQQVTLSCSPISGHRSVSWYQQTPGQGLQFLFEYFSETQRNKGNFPGRFSGRQFSNSRSEMNVSTLELGDSALYLCASSSRDSITDTQYFGPGTRLTVL.

This chain links TRBV12-3 or TRBV12-4 with TRBJ2-5; no reliable D call. The CDR3 contains 13 residues. The V and J ends lost 4 bases and 4 bases respectively, with 10 bases between them. The CDR3 region is CASSYGFRETQYF. The CDR3 DNA reads as TGTGCCAGCAGTTACGGATTCAGAGAGACCCAGTACTTC.

In the case of this clonotype: A much larger clone lies a single base off, so this may be a read error. The V gene is TRBV11-1, the J gene TRBJ2-7; either TRBD1 or TRBD2 may fit D (5 bases each). Germline V gene data show CDR1 as SGHAT and CDR2 as FQDESV (reference sequence). This CDR3 has 16 residues. The CDR3 region has the DNA TGTGCCAGCAGCTCCCCAGGGAGTGGTACTCCCTACGGGCAGTACTTC. This encodes CASSSPGSGTPYGQYF.

The V and J genes are TRBV27 and TRBJ1-2; D may be TRBD1 (5 bases). Germline V lookup: CDR1 MNHEY, CDR2 SMNVEV (reference sequence). This CDR3 is 13 amino acids long. Trimming pared 3 bases from V and 4 bases from J, leaving 9 bases between. CDR3 amino acids: CASSFQGPYGYTF. In DNA form, the CDR3 reads TGTGCCAGCAGTTTCCAGGGACCCTATGGCTACACCTTC.

This clonotype was seen repeatedly, ten times or more. The DNA for the CDR3 is TGCAGTGCTTCCAAGGGAGGCTATGGCTACACCTTC. It codes for CSASKGGYGYTF. The chain couples TRBV20-1 to TRBJ1-2; D is ambiguous. The V end lost 5 bases, the J end lost 4 bases, and 11 bases lay between the germline ends. CDR1 is DFQATT, CDR2 SNEGSKA, per germline (reference sequence). The CDR3 runs 12 residues.

The rearrangement links TRBV24-1 to TRBJ1-2, with no clear D. This CDR3 contains 13 residues. V lost 6 bases to trimming and J lost 5 bases, with 12 bases between them. Germline lookup yields CDR1 KGHDR and CDR2 SFDVKD. The CDR3 region is CATSSSGLYGYTF. CDR3 DNA sequence: TGTGCCACCAGTTCATCCGGGCTTTATGGCTACACCTTC.

Remarks on this clonotype: The junction and the germline gene differ at one end; a read error may be behind it. The chain is built from TRBV5-4 and TRBJ1-1; D ambiguous. The CDR3 is made up of 13 amino acids. CDR1 is SGHNT and CDR2 is YYREEE in the germline V gene (reference sequence). CDR3: CASNLTLNTEAFF. The CDR3 DNA follows: TGTGCCAGCAACTTGACATTGAACACTGAAGCTTTCTTT.

As to this clonotype: The junction does not match germline at one end; this may be a read error. The chain couples TRBV7-6 to TRBJ2-5; the D is unclear. The CDR3 loop spans 15 amino acids. The germline CDR1 and CDR2 sequences are SGHVS and FNYEAQ. Written as DNA, the CDR3 is TGTGCCAGCAGCTTGCACGTAGGACGGCAAGAGACACAGTACTTC. Residues: CASSLHVGRQETQYF.

The CDR3 sequence is CASSTPTGELFF. DNA of the CDR3: TGTGCCAGTAGTACCCCGACAGGGGAGCTGTTTTTT. The V call is TRBV19, the J call TRBJ2-2; no clear D gene. The V end was cut by 4 bases, the J end by 8 bases, with 8 bases between. Germline CDR1 and CDR2: LNHDA and SQIVND (reference sequence). The CDR3 length is 12 residues.

Concerning this clonotype: A junction end diverges from the germline sequence, so it may reflect a read error. The chain joins TRBV5-1 to TRBJ1-1, with 9 nucleotides matching TRBD1. The CDR3 has 10 amino acids. Looked up from germline, CDR1 is SGHRS and CDR2 is YFSETQ. In nucleotides, the CDR3 is TGCGCCAGCAGCTTGTGGGGACAGGGCTTT. Its protein is CASSLWGQGF. The complete variable domain, with remaining parts taken from reference TRBV5-1 and TRBJ1-1, reads KAGVTQTPRYLIKTRGQQVTLSCSPISGHRSVSWYQQTPGQGLQFLFEYFSETQRNKGNFPGRFSGRQFSNSRSEMNVSTLELGDSALYLCASSLWGQGFGQGTRLTVV.

This clonotype was seen more than once but under ten times. The rearrangement uses TRBV7-3 and TRBJ2-3, with TRBD2 matching over 9 bases. V lost 7 bases and J lost 4; bases outside the gene matches: 9. Germline-derived CDR1 and CDR2 are SGHTA and FQGTGA. The CDR3 loop spans 15 amino acids. This CDR3 reads CASTPGSGSPDTQYF. The CDR3 DNA follows: TGTGCCAGCACCCCTGGTAGCGGGAGCCCAGATACGCAGTATTTT.

This clonotype was detected many times. This chain uses TRBV30 with TRBJ1-6, with D uncertain. From germline, CDR1 is GTSNPN and CDR2 SVGIG (reference sequence). The CDR3 is made up of 13 amino acids. V was cut by 5 bases and J by 2 bases, with 7 bases left in between. The CDR3 reads CAWCGAYNSPLHF. The DNA for the CDR3 is TGTGCCTGGTGCGGGGCCTATAATTCACCCCTCCACTTT.

This chain joins TRBV7-9 and TRBJ2-5; TRBD1 aligns across 8 bases. This CDR3 has 15 residues. V was pared by 3 bases and J by 5 bases, with 8 bases of the junction left unmatched. Germline V gives CDR1 SEHNR, CDR2 FQNEAQ (reference sequence). CDR3 protein: CASSFLRTGSETQYF. DNA of the CDR3: TGTGCCAGCAGCTTCCTACGGACAGGGAGCGAGACCCAGTACTTC.

The rearrangement links TRBV7-9 to TRBJ1-2, with 9 bases identical to TRBD1. Losses at the gene ends were 3 bases for V and 1 base for J; bases not matched to a gene: 9. This CDR3 is 17 amino acids long. The germline CDR1 and CDR2 sequences are SEHNR and FQNEAQ (reference sequence). CDR3 amino acids: CASSLGTGTDINYGYTF. The CDR3 DNA is TGTGCCAGCAGCTTGGGGACAGGGACCGATATTAACTATGGCTACACCTTC.

V and J are TRBV24-1 and TRBJ2-7, with TRBD1 identical over 8 bases. The V and J ends lost 4 bases and 5 bases, in that order; junction bases with no gene match: 6. The length of the CDR3 is 14 residues. Germline V gene lookup returns CDR1 KGHDR and CDR2 SFDVKD. DNA for the CDR3: TGTGCCACCAGTGACATTAACAGGGGGGACGAGCAGTACTTC. It codes for CATSDINRGDEQYF.

This clonotype has a handful of counts. This chain uses TRBV3-1 with TRBJ2-7; D perhaps matches TRBD1 (6 bases). The germline CDR1 and CDR2 sequences are LGHDT and YNNKEL (reference sequence). Trimming left V 3 bases short and J 3 bases short, with 9 bases between. This CDR3 region has 13 residues. CDR3 protein: CASSHRDNYEQYF. The CDR3 coding sequence is TGTGCCAGCAGCCACCGGGACAACTACGAGCAGTACTTC.

This clonotype was seen once. The rearrangement links TRBV10-3 to TRBJ2-7; 11 nucleotides line up with TRBD2. This CDR3 has 15 residues. V lost 11 bases, J lost 2 bases, and 11 bases stayed unmatched. Germline V lookup: CDR1 ENHRY, CDR2 SYGVKD. The DNA of the CDR3 is TGTGCCCCGGGACTAGCGGCTGGAACGGCCTACGAGCAGTACTTC. This sequence encodes CAPGLAAGTAYEQYF.

About this clonotype itself: An end of the junction differs from the germline gene, which may be a read error. The J gene is TRBJ1-2, the V gene TRBV7-9; TRBD1 matches 8 bases. Germline lookup yields CDR1 SEHNR and CDR2 FQNEAQ (reference sequence). The CDR3 runs 14 residues. The CDR3 region is CAGSPPGGFVDYTF. CDR3 DNA sequence: TGCGCCGGCAGCCCACCAGGGGGCTTTGTAGACTACACCTTC.

This chain joins TRBV7-9 and TRBJ2-5; tentatively, D is TRBD1 (5 bases). V was cut by 5 bases and J by 8 bases, with 12 bases left in between. The CDR3 consists of 12 residues. Germline assignment: CDR1 SEHNR and CDR2 FQNEAQ (reference sequence). CDR3 loop: CASSQVRGTQYF. CDR3 bases: TGTGCCAGCAGCCAAGTAAGGGGCACCCAGTACTTC.

This clonotype has at least ten counts. This rearrangement joins TRBV5-1 to TRBJ2-7, with 7 bases identical to TRBD1. V gave up 3 bases and J gave up 6 bases; unmatched junction bases: 3. Germline values: CDR1 SGHRS, CDR2 YFSETQ. The CDR3 runs 12 residues. This chain's CDR3 is CASSWDSSEQYF. CDR3 sequence (DNA): TGCGCCAGCAGCTGGGACAGTAGCGAGCAGTACTTC.

The chain couples TRBV4-1 to TRBJ2-5; TRBD1 matches at 8 bases. The CDR3 is 15 amino acids. The ends lost 4 bases at V and 5 bases at J; junction bases unmatched: 9. Germline V lookup: CDR1 MGHRA, CDR2 YSYEKL. CDR3 in DNA: TGCGCCAGCAGCCCAGCAGGACAGGGTTTGGAGACCCAGTACTTC. This sequence encodes CASSPAGQGLETQYF.

The V call is TRBV11-1, the J call TRBJ2-4; TRBD1 aligns across 8 bases. The CDR3 length is 14 residues. V gave up 0 bases and J gave up 9 bases; unmatched junction bases: 4. The germline V gene has CDR1 SGHAT and CDR2 FQDESV (reference sequence). The CDR3 region is CASSLAVQGAIQYF. For the CDR3, the DNA is TGTGCCAGCAGCTTAGCGGTGCAGGGGGCCATTCAGTACTTC.

This clonotype has ten or more counts. The gene calls are TRBV15 and TRBJ1-1; weak D call: TRBD1 (5 bases). Germline CDR1 and CDR2: LNHNV and YYDKDF (reference sequence). V was pared by 0 bases and J by 6 bases, with 11 bases between. The CDR3 covers 14 residues. The CDR3 region is CATSRDAGIPEAFF. The CDR3 bases are TGTGCCACCAGCAGAGACGCAGGGATCCCTGAAGCTTTCTTT.

The rearrangement uses TRBV29-1 and TRBJ2-7; tentatively, D is TRBD1 (5 bases). CDR1 is SQVTM and CDR2 is ANQGSEA in the germline V gene. The CDR3 spans 13 residues. The V end lost 1 base, the J end lost 0 bases, and 7 bases lay between the germline ends. The CDR3 reads CSVEVGVSYEQYF. In DNA, the CDR3 is TGCAGCGTTGAAGTAGGGGTCTCCTACGAGCAGTACTTC.

The rearrangement uses TRBV7-9 and TRBJ2-3; D might be TRBD1 or TRBD2, each matching 6 bases. This CDR3 is built from 17 residues. Germline V gene lookup returns CDR1 SEHNR and CDR2 FQNEAQ (reference sequence). Trimming stripped 5 bases from V and 5 bases from J, with 23 bases between. This CDR3 reads CASSAIEGEATGDTQYF. The CDR3 DNA sequence: TGTGCCAGCAGCGCAATAGAGGGGGAGGCAACCGGAGATACGCAGTATTTT.

V usage is TRBV11-2 and J usage is TRBJ1-3; D is unresolved. Germline V CDR1 and CDR2: SGHAT, FQNNGV. V was cut by 3 bases and J by 0 bases, with 15 bases left in between. The CDR3 totals 17 residues. The CDR3 nucleotides read TGTGCCAGCAGCTTGGGGTTTGGGAGCAGCTCTGGAAACACCATATATTTT. Translation: CASSLGFGSSSGNTIYF.

On this clonotype itself: A read error is possible here, since a much larger clone lies one base away. The rearrangement links TRBV9 to TRBJ2-7, with D tentatively TRBD2 (6 bases). The CDR3 loop spans 15 amino acids. Germline lookup yields CDR1 SGDLS and CDR2 YYNGEE. The CDR3 DNA is TGTGCCAGCAGCGGGGGGTTGGGAGGCCCTTACGGGCAGTACTTC. Its translation is CASSGGLGGPYGQYF.

This chain links TRBV7-8 with TRBJ1-2; D is perhaps TRBD1 (5 bases). The germline gives CDR1 SGHVS, CDR2 FQNEAQ. V lost 5 bases and J 2 bases, leaving 15 bases between the germline ends. CDR3 length: 15 amino acids. CDR3 region: CASSLEGRSNYGYTF. The DNA for the CDR3 is TGTGCCAGCAGCCTAGAGGGGCGCTCAAACTATGGCTACACCTTC. Filled out from reference TRBV7-8 and TRBJ1-2, the complete variable domain reads GAGVSQSPRYKVAKRGQDVALRCDPISGHVSLFWYQQALGQGPEFLTYFQNEAQLDKSGLPSDRFFAERPEGSVSTLKIQRTQQEDSAVYLCASSLEGRSNYGYTFGSGTRLTVV.

This clonotype showed up many times. The V and J genes are TRBV7-9 and TRBJ2-7; TRBD2 aligns across 8 bases. The CDR3 has 14 amino acids. The ends lost 6 bases at V and 3 bases at J; junction bases unmatched: 7. Per the germline V gene, CDR1 is SEHNR and CDR2 is FQNEAQ (reference sequence). CDR3 sequence (DNA): TGTGCCAGCAGAGGAGCAGCGGGAGACTACGAGCAGTACTTC. Translation gives CASRGAAGDYEQYF.

This clonotype was seen at least ten times. The gene calls are TRBV2 and TRBJ2-7, with TRBD1 matching 9 bases. With 4 bases clipped from V and 5 bases from J, the junction kept 9 bases outside the gene matches. This CDR3 is 15 amino acids long. The germline CDR1 and CDR2 sequences are SNHLY and FYNNEI. CDR3 in DNA: TGTGCCAGCAGTGTGAGGACAGGGGTTTTCGACGAGCAGTACTTC. It specifies CASSVRTGVFDEQYF.

This clonotype was observed many times. The chain links TRBV6-5 to TRBJ1-1; 9 nucleotides align to TRBD1. The CDR3 totals 13 residues. Unmatched junction bases numbered 4, after V lost 6 bases and J lost 5 bases. Germline V CDR1 and CDR2: MNHEY, SVGAGI. CDR3 residues: CASRKGQGTEAFF. CDR3 nucleotide sequence: TGTGCCAGCAGAAAAGGACAGGGGACTGAAGCTTTCTTT.

The sample holds many counts of this clonotype. This chain uses TRBV7-2 with TRBJ1-5, with a possible D match to TRBD1 (6 bases). Deletions cut 5 bases from V and 1 base from J, with 15 bases between. The CDR3 extends over 16 amino acids. CDR1 is SGHTA and CDR2 is FQGNSA in the germline V gene. The CDR3 bases are TGTGCCAGCAGCACCTTTCGAGGACAGAGCAATCAGCCCCAGCATTTT. It codes for CASSTFRGQSNQPQHF.